Below, one TCR beta chain is given with its context. The antigen remains undetermined. Source study methods: Junction-only sequences produced by ImmunoSEQ had no quality scores, so filtering differed. Sequenced by immunoSEQ multiplex PCR; TCRdb stores in-frame clones only, minus some. V, J and clone size derive from that table, while D and trimming were established from the DNA sequence. The sample lists a few million clones; 85% to 95% were seen once. This sample is drawn from a study of shared clonotypes between healthy human individuals. Naive CD8 cells lacked CD45RO and underwent positive selection for CCR7, leaving out terminally differentiated effector memory CD45RA+ cells. Trimming stripped 5 bases from V and 11 bases from J, with 18 bases between. Germline CDR1 is SGHAT and CDR2 is FQNNGV. There are 13 residues in the CDR3. Broader study findings: Clonotype sharing across a few donors was observed for 4% to 6.5% of naive CD4 clonotypes. Among the subsets, naive ones generally showed larger estimated richness than memory ones.

The sequence derives from a man aged 18 to 30 in good health. Some clones in this sample may be carry-over from other donors' samples. Sequences were obtained from naive CD8+ T cells from PBMCs. The rearrangement links TRBV11-2 to TRBJ1-1; D gene ambiguous. The CDR3 DNA sequence: TGTGCCAGCAGCGGCCCCCCCGAGTTCCTGGCTTTCTTT. Translation: CASSGPPEFLAFF.